Ten or more counts support the clone carrying this T cell receptor (beta chain). Its antigen is not identified. The CDR3 contains 15 residues. Trimming shortened V by 0 bases and J by 5 bases, and 14 bases separated the two germline ends. Germline loops: CDR1 MNHGY, CDR2 SVAAGI. The data derive from a study of T cells after posttransplantation cyclophosphamide. This table comes from immunoSEQ multiplex PCR, and its TCRdb copy is limited to in-frame clones, with some not included. The specimen has some 40,000 clones, none found just once. This related bone marrow graft donor gave peripheral blood on the day of marrow donation. Whole-study findings and limits: Later blood repertoires were often dominated by clones from the donor CD8+ memory compartment. Recipient CMV seropositivity and CMV reactivation strongly tracked TRB clonality. TRB overlap between skin or GI tissue T cells and blood was limited.

What was sequenced was PBMCs. V is TRBV6-9 and J is TRBJ2-7; D call uncertain. The origin of this receptor is a man aged 35 to 55 in good health, CMV-negative, and a related stem cell transplant donor. The chain's CDR3 is CASSYSPETPHEQYF. The CDR3 DNA follows: TGTGCCAGCAGTTATTCCCCGGAGACGCCCCACGAGCAGTACTTC.